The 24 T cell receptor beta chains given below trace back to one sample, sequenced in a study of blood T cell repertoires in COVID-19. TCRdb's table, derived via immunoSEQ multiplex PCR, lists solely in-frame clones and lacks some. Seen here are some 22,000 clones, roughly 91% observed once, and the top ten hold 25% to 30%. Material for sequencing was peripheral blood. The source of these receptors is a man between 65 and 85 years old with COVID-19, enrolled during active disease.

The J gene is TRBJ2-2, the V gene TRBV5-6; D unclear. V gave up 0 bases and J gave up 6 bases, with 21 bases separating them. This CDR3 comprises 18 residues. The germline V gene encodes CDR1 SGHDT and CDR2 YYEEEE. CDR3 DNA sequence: TGTGCCAGCAGCTTGGAGGTGGGCTTCTTTAACCGACCCGGGGAGCTGTTTTTT. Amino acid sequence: CASSLEVGFFNRPGELFF.

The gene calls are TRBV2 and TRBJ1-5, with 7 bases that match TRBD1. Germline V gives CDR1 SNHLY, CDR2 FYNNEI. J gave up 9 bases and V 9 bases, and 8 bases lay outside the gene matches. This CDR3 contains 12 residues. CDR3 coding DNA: TGTGCCAGTACAGGGGTCCGTGGGCCCCAGCATTTT. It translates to CASTGVRGPQHF.

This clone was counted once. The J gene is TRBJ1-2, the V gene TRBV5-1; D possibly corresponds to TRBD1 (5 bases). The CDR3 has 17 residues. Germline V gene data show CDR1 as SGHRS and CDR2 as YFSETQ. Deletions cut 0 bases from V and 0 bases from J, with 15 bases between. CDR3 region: CASSLGVTVKPNYGYTF. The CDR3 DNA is TGCGCCAGCAGCTTGGGGGTGACAGTGAAACCTAACTATGGCTACACCTTC.

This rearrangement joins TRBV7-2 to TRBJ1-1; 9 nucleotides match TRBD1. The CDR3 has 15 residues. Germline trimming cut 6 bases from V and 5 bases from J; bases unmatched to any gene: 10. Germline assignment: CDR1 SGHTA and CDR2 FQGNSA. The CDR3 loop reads CASRLQGALGTEAFF. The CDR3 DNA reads TGTGCCAGCAGGTTACAGGGGGCGCTGGGGACTGAAGCTTTCTTT.

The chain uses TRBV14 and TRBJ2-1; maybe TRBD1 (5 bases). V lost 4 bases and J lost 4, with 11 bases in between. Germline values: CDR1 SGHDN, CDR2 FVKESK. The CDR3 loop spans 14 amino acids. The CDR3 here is CASSLLRGYNEQFF. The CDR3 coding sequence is TGTGCCAGCAGCCTACTAAGGGGATACAATGAGCAGTTCTTC.

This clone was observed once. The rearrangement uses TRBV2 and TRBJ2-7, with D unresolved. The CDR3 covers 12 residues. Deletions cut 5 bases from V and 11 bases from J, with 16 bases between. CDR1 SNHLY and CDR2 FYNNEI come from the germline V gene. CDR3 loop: CASSRRPSAEYF. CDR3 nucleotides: TGTGCCAGCAGTAGGAGACCTTCCGCTGAGTACTTC.

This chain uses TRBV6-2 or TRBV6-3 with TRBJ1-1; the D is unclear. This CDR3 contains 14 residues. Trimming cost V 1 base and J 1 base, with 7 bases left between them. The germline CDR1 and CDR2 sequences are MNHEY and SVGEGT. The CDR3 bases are TGTGCCAGCAGTTACTTCAGCGGGAACACTGAAGCTTTCTTT. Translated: CASSYFSGNTEAFF.

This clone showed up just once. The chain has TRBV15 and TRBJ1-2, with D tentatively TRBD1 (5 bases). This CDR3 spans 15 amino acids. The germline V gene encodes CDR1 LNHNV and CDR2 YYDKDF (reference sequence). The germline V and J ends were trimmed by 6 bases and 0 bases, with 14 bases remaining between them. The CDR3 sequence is CATRMGGIANYGYTF. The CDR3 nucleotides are TGTGCCACCAGAATGGGGGGGATAGCTAACTATGGCTACACCTTC.

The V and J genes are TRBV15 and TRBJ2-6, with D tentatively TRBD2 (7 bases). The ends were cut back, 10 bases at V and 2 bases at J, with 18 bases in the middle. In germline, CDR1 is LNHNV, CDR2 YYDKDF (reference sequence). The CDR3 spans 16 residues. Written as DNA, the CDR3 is TGTGCCAGCGGATTGAGGGGGGGCGCTGGGGCCAACGTCCTGACTTTC. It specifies CASGLRGGAGANVLTF.

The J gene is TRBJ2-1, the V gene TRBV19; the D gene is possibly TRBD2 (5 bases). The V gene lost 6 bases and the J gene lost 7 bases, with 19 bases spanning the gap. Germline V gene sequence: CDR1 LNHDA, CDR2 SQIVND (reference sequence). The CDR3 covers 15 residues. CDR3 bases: TGTGCCAGTAGGGGTTCCTCCCTCGGCGGGAATGAGCAGTTCTTC. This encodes CASRGSSLGGNEQFF.

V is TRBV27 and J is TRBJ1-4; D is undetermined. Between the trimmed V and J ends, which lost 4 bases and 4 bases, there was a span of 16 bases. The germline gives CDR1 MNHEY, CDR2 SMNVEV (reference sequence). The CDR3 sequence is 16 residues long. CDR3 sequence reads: CASSSAGGRFNEKLFF. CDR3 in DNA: TGTGCCAGCAGTTCAGCGGGAGGCCGATTTAATGAAAAACTGTTTTTT.

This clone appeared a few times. The CDR3: CASSEYRGSNYGYTF. As DNA, the CDR3 is TGTGCCAGCAGCGAATACAGGGGCTCTAACTATGGCTACACCTTC. The gene calls are TRBV7-2 and TRBJ1-2; 7 bases align to TRBD1. V lost 5 bases, J lost 0 bases, and 6 bases stayed unmatched. The CDR3 is 15 amino acids. Germline CDR1 and CDR2: SGHTA and FQGNSA.

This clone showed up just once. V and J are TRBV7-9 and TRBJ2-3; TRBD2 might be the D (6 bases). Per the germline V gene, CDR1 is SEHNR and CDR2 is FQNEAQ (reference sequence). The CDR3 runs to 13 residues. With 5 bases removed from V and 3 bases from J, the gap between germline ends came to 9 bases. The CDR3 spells CASSPRGTDTQYF. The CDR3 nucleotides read TGTGCCAGCAGCCCACGGGGGACAGATACGCAGTATTTT.

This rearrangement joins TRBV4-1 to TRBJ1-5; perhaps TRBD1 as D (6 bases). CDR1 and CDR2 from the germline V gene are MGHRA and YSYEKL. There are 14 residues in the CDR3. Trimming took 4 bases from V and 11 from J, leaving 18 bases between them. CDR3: CASSRQPGDRAQHF. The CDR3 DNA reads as TGCGCCAGCAGCCGCCAACCAGGGGATAGGGCCCAGCATTTT.

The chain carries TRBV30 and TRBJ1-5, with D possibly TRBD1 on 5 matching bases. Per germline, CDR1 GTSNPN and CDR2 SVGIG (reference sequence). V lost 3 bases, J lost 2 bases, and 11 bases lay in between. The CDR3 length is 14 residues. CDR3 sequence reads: CAWRDRSGNQPQHF. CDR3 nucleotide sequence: TGTGCCTGGAGAGACAGAAGTGGCAATCAGCCCCAGCATTTT.

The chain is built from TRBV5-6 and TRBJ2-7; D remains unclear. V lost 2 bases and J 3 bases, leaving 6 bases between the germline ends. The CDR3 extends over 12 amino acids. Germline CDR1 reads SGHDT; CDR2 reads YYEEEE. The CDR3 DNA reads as TGTGCCAGCAGCTTCTCAGGCTACGAGCAGTACTTC. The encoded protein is CASSFSGYEQYF. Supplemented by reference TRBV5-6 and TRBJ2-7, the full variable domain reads DAGVTQSPTHLIKTRGQQVTLRCSPKSGHDTVSWYQQALGQGPQFIFQYYEEEERQRGNFPDRFSGHQFPNYSSELNVNALLLGDSALYLCASSFSGYEQYFGPGTRLTVT.

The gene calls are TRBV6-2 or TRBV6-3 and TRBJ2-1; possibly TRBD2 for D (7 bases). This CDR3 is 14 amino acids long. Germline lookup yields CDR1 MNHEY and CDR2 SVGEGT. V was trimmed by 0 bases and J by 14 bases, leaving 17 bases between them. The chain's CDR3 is CASSYSAGGLEKFF. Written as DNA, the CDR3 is TGTGCCAGCAGTTACTCGGCCGGGGGGCTCGAGAAGTTCTTC.

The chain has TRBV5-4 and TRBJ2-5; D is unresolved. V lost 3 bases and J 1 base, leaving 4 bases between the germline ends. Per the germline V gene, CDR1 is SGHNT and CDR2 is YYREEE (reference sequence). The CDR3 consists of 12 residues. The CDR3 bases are TGTGCCAGCAGCTCTATCCAAGAGACCCAGTACTTC. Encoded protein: CASSSIQETQYF.

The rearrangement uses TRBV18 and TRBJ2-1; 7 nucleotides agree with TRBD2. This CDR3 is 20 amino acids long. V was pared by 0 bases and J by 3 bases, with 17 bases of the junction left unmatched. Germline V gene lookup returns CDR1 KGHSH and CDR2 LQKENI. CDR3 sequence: CASSPPAGVGPRVFYNEQFF. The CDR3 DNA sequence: TGTGCCAGCTCACCACCGGCGGGAGTTGGGCCGAGGGTCTTCTACAATGAGCAGTTCTTC.

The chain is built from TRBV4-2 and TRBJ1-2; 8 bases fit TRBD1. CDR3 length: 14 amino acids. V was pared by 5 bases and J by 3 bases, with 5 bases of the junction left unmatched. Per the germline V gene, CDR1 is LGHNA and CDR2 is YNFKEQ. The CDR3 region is CASSKKDRDYGYTF. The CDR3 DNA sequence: TGTGCCAGCAGCAAAAAGGACAGGGACTATGGCTACACCTTC.

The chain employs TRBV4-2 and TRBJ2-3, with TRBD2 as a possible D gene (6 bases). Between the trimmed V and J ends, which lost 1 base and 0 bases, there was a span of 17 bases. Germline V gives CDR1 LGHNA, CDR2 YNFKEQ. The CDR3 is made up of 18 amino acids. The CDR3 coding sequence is TGTGCCAGCAGCCAAGGACCCGGGAGACAGACTAGCACAGATACGCAGTATTTT. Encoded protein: CASSQGPGRQTSTDTQYF.

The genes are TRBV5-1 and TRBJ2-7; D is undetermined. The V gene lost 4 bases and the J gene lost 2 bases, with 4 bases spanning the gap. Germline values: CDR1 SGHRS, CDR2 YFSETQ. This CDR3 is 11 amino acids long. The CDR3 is CASSQTYEQYF. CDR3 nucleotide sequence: TGCGCCAGCAGCCAGACCTACGAGCAGTACTTC.

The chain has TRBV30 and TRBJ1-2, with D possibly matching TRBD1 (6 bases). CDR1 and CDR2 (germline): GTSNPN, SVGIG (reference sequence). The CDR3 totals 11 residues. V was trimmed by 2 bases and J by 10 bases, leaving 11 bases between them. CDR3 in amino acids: CAWSTTGTYTF. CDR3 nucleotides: TGTGCCTGGAGTACAACAGGGACCTACACCTTC.

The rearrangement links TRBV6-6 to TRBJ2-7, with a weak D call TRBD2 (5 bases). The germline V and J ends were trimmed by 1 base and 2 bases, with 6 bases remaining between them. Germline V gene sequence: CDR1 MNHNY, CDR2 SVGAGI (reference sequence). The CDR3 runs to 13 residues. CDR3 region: CASSYYGAYEQYF. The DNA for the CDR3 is TGTGCCAGCAGTTACTACGGGGCCTACGAGCAGTACTTC.